This is a list of T cell receptor beta chains from one sample in a study of T cells in Graves' hyperthyroidism and ophthalmopathy. TCRdb re-called the multiplex PCR reads through MiXCR, storing one row per CDR3 protein. The table includes approximately 350,000 distinct CDR3 sequences, around 15% detected once. Material: blood. The origin of the receptors is a woman aged 55-69 years with Graves' ophthalmopathy. CDR3s include the opening cysteine and the closing phenylalanine or tryptophan. D genes are given only for firm matches. Not every row has a clone size; where given, it reads once, few, many or a size class.

>TRBJ1-1|NA|many|TRBV10-2
TGCGCCAGCAGTGAGTGGGCTGAAGCTTTCTTT
CASSEWAEAFF
>TRBJ2-1|TRBD2|few|TRBV6-2/TRBV6-3
TGTGCCAGCAGTTACTCTACACTAGCGGGAGTAGAAGAGCAGTTCTTC
CASSYSTLAGVEEQFF
>TRBJ2-5|TRBD2|once|TRBV6-1
TGTGCCAGCACCCTGACTAGCGGGAGTGGGGAGACCCAGTACTTC
CASTLTSGSGETQYF
>TRBJ2-1|TRBD2|many|TRBV30
TGTGCCTGGAGTGTTAGGCGGGAGGGAGGTGAGCAGTTCTTC
CAWSVRREGGEQFF
>TRBJ2-1|NA|few|TRBV5-1
TGCGCCAGCAGCCCCCGGGACCACAATGAGCAGTTCTTC
CASSPRDHNEQFF
>TRBJ1-1|NA|many|TRBV6-1
TGTGCCAGCAGCCTGAGGCAGGGTGAAGCTTTCTTT
CASSLRQGEAFF
>TRBJ2-7|TRBD1|few|TRBV3-1
TGTGCCAGCAGCCATGCCGGGGACAGGTCCTACGAGCAGTACTTC
CASSHAGDRSYEQYF
>TRBJ2-1|NA|many|TRBV18
TGTGCCAGCTCACCATTTCTCCGTGAGCAGTTCTTC
CASSPFLREQFF
>TRBJ2-7|NA|many|TRBV3-1
TGTGCCAGCAGCCAATGGGAATACGAGCAGTACTTC
CASSQWEYEQYF
>TRBJ2-7|TRBD1|many|TRBV5-1
TGCGCCAGCAGCCGTCCCTCTGGGACAGGGCAGTCCGAGCAGTACTTC
CASSRPSGTGQSEQYF
>TRBJ2-7|NA|NA|TRBV2
TGTGCCACCAGCAGAGCAAAGGGGAGCTCCTACGAGCAGTACTTC
CATSRAKGSSYEQYF
>TRBJ2-2|TRBD2|many|TRBV5-1
TGCGCCAGCAGCTCGGGACTAGCGGGGAACACCGGGGAGCTGTTTTTT
CASSSGLAGNTGELFF
>TRBJ2-7|TRBD1|many|TRBV7-6
TGTGCCAGCAGCCTTAAGGACAGGGCCTACGAGCAGTACTTC
CASSLKDRAYEQYF
>TRBJ1-1|NA|NA|TRBV11-2
TGTGCCAGCAGCTCGGGACTGCCCACTGAAGCTTTCTTT
CASSSGLPTEAFF
>TRBJ2-1|TRBD2|NA|TRBV10-3
TGTGCCATCGCCGGGACTAGCGGGAGGAGCTCCTACAATGAGCAGTTCTTC
CAIAGTSGRSSYNEQFF
>TRBJ2-3|NA|many|TRBV7-6
TGTGCCAGCAGCGCCTGGCCCACAGATACGCAGTATTTT
CASSAWPTDTQYF
>TRBJ2-7|TRBD1|many|TRBV9
TGTGCCAGCAGCCCCAGGACAGGGGGCGGGGAGCAGTACTTC
CASSPRTGGGEQYF
>TRBJ2-1|NA|many|TRBV3-1
TGTGCCAGCAGCCGACTAACTAGCCGCGATGAGCAGTTCTTC
CASSRLTSRDEQFF
>TRBJ2-1|TRBD2|many|TRBV11-2
TGTGCCAGCAGGCGACTAGCGGGAGAACTCAATGAGCAGTTCTTC
CASRRLAGELNEQFF
>TRBJ2-5|TRBD2|NA|TRBV28
TGTACCAGCAGTCTCTTGGTAGCGGGAAGAGAGACCCAGTACTTC
CTSSLLVAGRETQYF
>TRBJ2-1|TRBD2|few|TRBV4-2
TGTGCCAGCAGCCAAGAGGGGACTAGCGGGATCCACTCCTACAATGAGCAGTTCTTC
CASSQEGTSGIHSYNEQFF
>TRBJ2-2|NA|many|TRBV30
TGTGCCTGGAGTGTAGGGGACACCGGGGAGCTGTTTTTT
CAWSVGDTGELFF
>TRBJ2-3|NA|NA|TRBV20-1
TGCAGTGCTAGAGATATGGTGGGAACAGATACGCAGTATTTT
CSARDMVGTDTQYF
>TRBJ1-3|NA|many|TRBV2
TGTGCCAGCAGTGATATGGGTCCAGGACGAAACACCATATATTTT
CASSDMGPGRNTIYF
>TRBJ2-7|NA|NA|TRBV7-9
TGTGCCAGCAGCTCCGTACAGGGTAGGACCTACGAGCAGTACTTC
CASSSVQGRTYEQYF
>TRBJ2-1|TRBD2|NA|TRBV11-2
TGTGCCAGCAGCGCGTCTTTCCCGAGGACTAGCGGGAGTTCGGGTGGTGAGCAGTTCTTC
CASSASFPRTSGSSGGEQFF
>TRBJ2-7|NA|NA|TRBV14
TGTGCCAGCAGCCCAAGGGTGCACTACGAGCAGTACTTC
CASSPRVHYEQYF
>TRBJ2-7|NA|many|TRBV2
TGTGCCAGCAGTGAAGTCGAGGCAGGGGTTGGCGAGCAGTACTTC
CASSEVEAGVGEQYF
>TRBJ2-5|NA|many|TRBV12-3/TRBV12-4
TGTGCCAGCAGTTTGGGGGGTTTCGGAGAGACCCAGTACTTC
CASSLGGFGETQYF
>TRBJ2-1|TRBD2|many|TRBV9
TGTGCCAGCACTCTCGGAGCGGGAGGGCCGGGGAATGAGCAGTTCTTC
CASTLGAGGPGNEQFF
>TRBJ2-5|TRBD2|NA|TRBV9
TGTGCCAGCAGCGGTAGCGGGAGGTCTGGGGAGACCCAGTACTTC
CASSGSGRSGETQYF
>TRBJ2-1|TRBD2|NA|TRBV14
TGTGCCAGCAGCTCGGGCCTCGGGGGGTATGAGCAGTTCTTC
CASSSGLGGYEQFF
>TRBJ2-5|NA|few|TRBV11-2
TGTGCCAGCAGCCCCTCAGCGACCCGGGAGACCCAGTACTTC
CASSPSATRETQYF